The rows below give T cell receptor beta chains drawn from one sample of a study of CD8 T cells in ankylosing spondylitis. Using its own MiXCR run on the 5' RACE reads, TCRdb lists one record per CDR3 protein. This repertoire shows over 400,000 distinct CDR3 sequences, roughly 26% found once; its top ten account for about 0.92%. Sequenced input: blood, either unsorted or a sorted T cell fraction (not recorded which). These receptors originate from a male donor with ankylosing spondylitis. Each CDR3 is given with its conserved first and last residue. Fields, in order: D gene, J gene, V gene, CDR3 protein. D genes are given only for firm matches.

>.|TRBJ1-6|TRBV20-1
CSARTDSIRSPLHF
>.|TRBJ2-1|TRBV5-1
CASSLDRAGYNEQFF
>.|TRBJ2-1|TRBV7-2
CASTDYNEQFF
>.|TRBJ2-2|TRBV11-2
CASSWLGKYTGNTGELFF
>TRBD2|TRBJ2-3|TRBV11-2
CASSLWSSGRATADTQYF
>.|TRBJ2-7|TRBV20-1
CSANPPRTGSDYEQYF
>.|TRBJ1-1|TRBV12-3/TRBV12-4
CASSQRRTEAFF
>.|TRBJ2-3|TRBV5-1
CASSLEYADTQYF
>.|TRBJ2-7|TRBV5-1
CASSPAVRDEQYF
>.|TRBJ2-2|TRBV3-1
CASSRDTTNTGELFF
>TRBD1|TRBJ1-2|TRBV7-2
CASSTQGSNYGYTF
>.|TRBJ2-2|TRBV24-1
CATSAGANTGELFF
>.|TRBJ2-7|TRBV11-2
CASSLDPGYSYEQYF
>.|TRBJ2-5|TRBV19
CASSISPGRPQETQYF
>.|TRBJ1-2|TRBV20-1
CSARPPRGTFNYGYTF
>.|TRBJ2-5|TRBV6-6
CASSYDIETQYF
>.|TRBJ1-1|TRBV7-8
CASVGRRYTEAFF
>.|TRBJ2-1|TRBV7-8
CASSPKSSSYNEQFF
>TRBD2|TRBJ2-1|TRBV10-3
CAISEPGLAGEYNEQFF
>.|TRBJ1-4|TRBV10-2
CASSPAGSHEKLFF
>.|TRBJ2-7|TRBV6-2/TRBV6-3
CASSLTSPSYEQYF
>.|TRBJ1-1|TRBV6-2/TRBV6-3
CASTGQKNTEAFF
>.|TRBJ2-3|TRBV3-1
CASSQEPGRTQYF
>TRBD2|TRBJ2-2|TRBV20-1
CSARKPGLAGGSGELFF
>TRBD2|TRBJ2-5|TRBV11-2
CASSLELADRGTQYF
>TRBD1|TRBJ1-4|TRBV20-1
CSARGLGGQKNEKLFF
>TRBD2|TRBJ2-5|TRBV20-1
CSAREASGSGTQYF
>.|TRBJ2-1|TRBV5-6
CASTPGLRNEQFF
>TRBD1|TRBJ1-2|TRBV29-1
CGVAGGQVGYTF
>.|TRBJ2-7|TRBV20-1
CSGGPLSYEQYF
>.|TRBJ1-1|TRBV5-1
CASSWDPLRGTEAFF
>.|TRBJ1-1|TRBV12-3/TRBV12-4
CASSLRQGNGEAFF
>TRBD1|TRBJ2-1|TRBV5-1
CASGPTGTGRNEQFF
>.|TRBJ1-1|TRBV14
CASSQEKFRDEAFF
>TRBD1|TRBJ2-2|TRBV5-1
CASSPNTGTGFTGELFF
>.|TRBJ2-7|TRBV7-2
CASSLEGFYEQYF
>.|TRBJ1-5|TRBV12-3/TRBV12-4
CASSSQGPQPQHF
>.|TRBJ2-5|TRBV20-1
CSARARGYQETQYF
>TRBD2|TRBJ2-7|TRBV2
CATGTRQPYEQYF
>.|TRBJ1-1|TRBV5-1
CASSLRSGARETEAFF
>.|TRBJ2-1|TRBV11-2
CASSFSRGYGNEQFF
>.|TRBJ1-6|TRBV5-1
CASSLLSLPRLYNSPLHF
>.|TRBJ2-3|TRBV7-7
CASSLNSFTDTQYF
>.|TRBJ2-2|TRBV10-3
CAITPGALNTGELFF
>.|TRBJ1-3|TRBV20-1
CSARQTGNTIYF
>.|TRBJ1-1|TRBV5-1
CASSLGPSETEAFF
>TRBD1|TRBJ1-2|TRBV7-2
CASSLANRGNGYTF
>.|TRBJ2-5|TRBV5-1
CASSPGQPYQETQYF
>.|TRBJ2-1|TRBV5-1
CASSLAGVPNEQFF
>.|TRBJ2-7|TRBV6-1
CASSPRQNYEQYF
>.|TRBJ1-2|TRBV29-1
CSVDVRLGLGYTF
>TRBD1|TRBJ2-7|TRBV5-1
CASSLGGTGVDEQYF
>.|TRBJ1-6|TRBV5-1
CASSLRGPVGQNSPLHF
>.|TRBJ2-2|TRBV11-2
CASSLAGAVGELFF
>TRBD2|TRBJ2-1|TRBV27
CASSTAGTSGSYNEQFF
>.|TRBJ2-2|TRBV12-3/TRBV12-4
CASSPRPTDTGELFF
>TRBD1|TRBJ1-2|TRBV20-1
CSARRTGLYGYTF
>.|TRBJ2-1|TRBV20-1
CSALGQSSKPSEQFF